The 29 T cell receptor beta chains reported below all come from one sample, sequenced in a study of post-analysis software for immune sequencing data. Findings and caveats of the study: Patients had higher frequencies than controls of about 5 TRBV segments, including TRBV5-6, TRBV5-1 and TRBV20-1.

Unique molecular identifiers had been added to the TCR beta cDNA libraries. TCRdb used MiXCR to reprocess the PCR reads, holding one entry per CDR3 protein. Here the sample spans about 770,000 distinct CDR3 sequences, about 43% being singletons. No antigen is known for these receptors. Specimen: blood. These receptors were taken from a girl between 10 and 17 years old with multiple sclerosis.

The chain uses TRBV20-1 and TRBJ1-5; TRBD1 matches at 8 bases. This CDR3 region has 14 residues. CDR1 is DFQATT and CDR2 is SNEGSKA in the germline V gene (reference sequence). V dropped 3 bases and J dropped 2; count of bases not matched to a gene: 3. The CDR3 here is CSASDRGGNQPQHF. The CDR3, as DNA: TGCAGTGCTAGCGACAGGGGCGGCAATCAGCCCCAGCATTTT.

V and J are TRBV28 and TRBJ1-4; D ambiguous. V lost 7 bases to trimming and J lost 8 bases, with 17 bases between them. CDR3 length: 14 residues. Germline V lookup: CDR1 MDHEN, CDR2 SYDVKM. CDR3 loop: CASTEGIGREKLFF. In DNA, the CDR3 is TGTGCCAGCACTGAGGGAATTGGGAGGGAAAAACTGTTTTTT.

This clonotype was recorded at least ten times. This chain joins TRBV12-3 or TRBV12-4 and TRBJ2-7, with TRBD2 matching over 7 bases. The ends lost 6 bases at V and 4 bases at J; junction bases unmatched: 9. The CDR3 length is 14 residues. The CDR3 region is CASSPPGLGYEQYF. In nucleotides, the CDR3 is TGTGCCAGCAGCCCTCCCGGACTAGGTTACGAGCAGTACTTC.

The V gene is TRBV7-8, the J gene TRBJ2-1, with TRBD2 matching over 10 bases. Trimming at V came to 3 bases and at J to 6 bases, leaving 11 bases not matched to a gene. The CDR3 has 17 amino acids. Per germline, CDR1 SGHVS and CDR2 FQNEAQ. CDR3 nucleotides: TGTGCCAGCAGCTTGTTCGTTAGCGGGAGGCGCAGCAATGAGCAGTTCTTC. Translating gives CASSLFVSGRRSNEQFF.

This rearrangement joins TRBV20-1 to TRBJ2-3, with TRBD2 identical over 7 bases. The V and J ends lost 8 bases and 7 bases, in that order; junction bases with no gene match: 9. Germline CDR1 reads DFQATT; CDR2 reads SNEGSKA (reference sequence). This CDR3 region has 12 residues. This CDR3 reads CSTWASGNTQYF. The DNA for the CDR3 is TGCAGTACCTGGGCTAGCGGAAATACGCAGTATTTT.

Comment on this clonotype: The junction departs from the called germline gene at one end, perhaps through a read error. The chain has TRBV7-6 and TRBJ2-7; D gene uncertain. The CDR3 covers 15 residues. The V gene's germline CDR1 is SGHVS and CDR2 FNYEAQ. The CDR3 here is CANSLNSRSSYEQYF. In DNA, the CDR3 is TGTGCCAACAGCTTAAACTCCCGGAGCTCCTACGAGCAGTACTTC.

This clonotype appeared a few times. The rearrangement joins TRBV7-9 to TRBJ2-5; D gene unclear. The CDR3 loop spans 12 amino acids. Germline lookup yields CDR1 SEHNR and CDR2 FQNEAQ (reference sequence). V was trimmed by 1 base and J by 12 bases, leaving 12 bases between them. CDR3 region: CASSLGGREEYF. The CDR3 region has the DNA TGTGCCAGCAGCTTAGGCGGTAGAGAGGAGTACTTC.

The chain links TRBV2 to TRBJ2-1; D might be TRBD1 or TRBD2, each matching 5 bases. Between the trimmed V and J ends, which lost 1 base and 7 bases, there was a span of 29 bases. Germline V gene lookup returns CDR1 SNHLY and CDR2 FYNNEI. This CDR3 contains 20 residues. The CDR3 loop is CASSEEDTRTAVPGQNEQFF. CDR3 coding DNA: TGTGCCAGCAGTGAAGAAGATACGCGGACGGCCGTGCCGGGGCAGAATGAGCAGTTCTTC.

There are a few counts of this clonotype. The chain employs TRBV28 and TRBJ2-3; the match to TRBD1 covers 8 bases. Germline V lookup: CDR1 MDHEN, CDR2 SYDVKM. The CDR3 has 14 amino acids. After removal of 4 bases from V and 4 bases from J, the junction contained 4 bases not matched to a gene. CDR3 loop: CASSSEQGADTQYF. DNA for the CDR3: TGTGCCAGCAGTTCGGAACAGGGGGCAGATACGCAGTATTTT.

V gene TRBV10-3 combines with J gene TRBJ2-7, with D perhaps matching TRBD1 (6 bases). Between the trimmed V and J ends, which lost 6 bases and 0 bases, there was a span of 15 bases. CDR3 size: 15 residues. CDR1 and CDR2 (germline): ENHRY, SYGVKD. The CDR3: CAIRTGTPNSYEQYF. The CDR3 region has the DNA TGTGCCATCAGAACCGGGACACCGAACTCCTACGAGCAGTACTTC.

V usage is TRBV29-1 and J usage is TRBJ1-1, with 7 nucleotides matching TRBD1. The CDR3 is made up of 12 amino acids. Germline lookup yields CDR1 SQVTM and CDR2 ANQGSEA. V lost 3 bases, J lost 4 bases, and 2 bases stayed unmatched. This CDR3 reads CSVEAGGTEAFF. The CDR3 coding sequence is TGCAGCGTTGAGGCAGGGGGCACTGAAGCTTTCTTT.

The V and J genes are TRBV28 and TRBJ1-6; TRBD1 agrees at 8 bases. The CDR3 runs 16 residues. The trim removed 2 bases at V and 6 bases at J, leaving 6 bases unmatched. Germline CDR1 and CDR2: MDHEN and SYDVKM. The CDR3 protein is CASSLRTGTLNSPLHF. The CDR3, as DNA: TGTGCCAGCAGTTTAAGGACAGGGACCCTTAATTCACCCCTCCACTTT.

This chain links TRBV15 with TRBJ2-7, with 7 bases matching TRBD2. J lost 7 bases, V lost 0 bases, and 12 bases had no gene match. This CDR3 has 16 residues. Germline V gene data show CDR1 as LNHNV and CDR2 as YYDKDF (reference sequence). The CDR3 is CATSRDLGGRFGEQYF. CDR3 nucleotides: TGTGCCACCAGCAGAGATTTGGGAGGGAGGTTTGGAGAGCAGTACTTC.

This clonotype was seen only a few times. The chain carries TRBV20-1 and TRBJ2-7, with 8 bases identical to TRBD1. The better agreement between TRBJ2-5 and the DNA end casts doubt on the J call. Germline V gene data show CDR1 as DFQATT and CDR2 as SNEGSKA (reference sequence). The CDR3 is made up of 15 amino acids. The CDR3 DNA is TGCAGTGCTACCTCCCCGACAGGGGTTCAAGAGACCCAGTACTTC. Encoded protein: CSATSPTGVQETQYF.

This clonotype was seen more than once but under ten times. V is TRBV27 and J is TRBJ2-3; D ambiguous. V shed 5 bases and J shed 0 bases, with 12 bases lying between them. This CDR3 comprises 15 residues. Per germline, CDR1 MNHEY and CDR2 SMNVEV (reference sequence). CDR3: CASSRQFTSTDTQYF. The DNA of the CDR3 is TGTGCCAGCAGTCGACAATTCACTAGCACAGATACGCAGTATTTT.

The chain employs TRBV10-3 and TRBJ2-7, with 8 positions matching TRBD1. Germline V gene data show CDR1 as ENHRY and CDR2 as SYGVKD. CDR3 size: 13 residues. J was trimmed by 3 bases and V by 3 bases; bases with no gene match: 1. CDR3 sequence reads: CAISEGQGYEQYF. CDR3 sequence (DNA): TGTGCCATCAGTGAAGGACAGGGCTACGAGCAGTACTTC.

This chain connects TRBV6-6 to TRBJ2-5; a possible D gene is TRBD1 (5 bases). The V gene lost 2 bases and the J gene lost 9 bases, with 16 bases spanning the gap. The CDR3 has 14 residues. From germline, CDR1 is MNHNY and CDR2 SVGAGI (reference sequence). The CDR3 bases are TGTGCCAGCAGTTACAGGGGTACAGAAGACGCCCAGTACTTC. Translation gives CASSYRGTEDAQYF.

The rearrangement joins TRBV6-5 to TRBJ2-5; the D gene could be TRBD1 or TRBD2 (5 bases each). This CDR3 contains 15 residues. V shed 6 bases and J shed 4 bases, with 18 bases lying between them. The V gene's germline CDR1 is MNHEY and CDR2 SVGAGI. The DNA for the CDR3 is TGTGCCAGCAGCCCCGGGACGGCGAGCGGAGAGACCCAGTACTTC. Amino acid sequence: CASSPGTASGETQYF.

The rearrangement joins TRBV29-1 to TRBJ1-1; unclear D gene. Germline V CDR1 and CDR2: SQVTM, ANQGSEA. Trimming shortened V by 2 bases and J by 3 bases, and 10 bases separated the two germline ends. The CDR3 consists of 13 residues. The CDR3 sequence is CSVEKGSYTEAFF. The CDR3 DNA is TGCAGCGTTGAAAAGGGTTCGTACACTGAAGCTTTCTTT. The whole variable domain, filled in from reference TRBV29-1 and TRBJ1-1, reads SAVISQKPSRDICQRGTSLTIQCQVDSQVTMMFWYRQQPGQSLTLIATANQGSEATYESGFVIDKFPISRPNLTFSTLTVSNMSPEDSSIYLCSVEKGSYTEAFFGQGTRLTVV.

CDR3 amino acids: CASSPQTSAWDEQYF. The CDR3 nucleotides read TGTGCCAGCAGCCCACAGACTAGCGCCTGGGACGAGCAGTACTTC. The chain couples TRBV9 to TRBJ2-7; 8 bases fit TRBD2. The CDR3 sequence is 15 residues long. Germline V gene lookup returns CDR1 SGDLS and CDR2 YYNGEE. The J segment lost 5 bases and the V segment lost 4 bases, leaving 11 bases of the junction unmatched.

The chain is built from TRBV28 and TRBJ2-4; 9 bases line up with TRBD1. This CDR3 is 14 amino acids long. The ends lost 3 bases at V and 13 bases at J; junction bases unmatched: 10. Germline V CDR1 and CDR2: MDHEN, SYDVKM. Written as DNA, the CDR3 is TGTGCCAGCAGTTTGGGGACAGGGCTTGAAGAGCAGTACTTC. Its translation: CASSLGTGLEEQYF.

This clonotype showed up just a few times. This chain joins TRBV5-1 and TRBJ1-6, with D uncertain. This CDR3 spans 14 amino acids. V was clipped by 2 bases and J by 8 bases, with 11 bases between them. Germline CDR1 and CDR2: SGHRS and YFSETQ. CDR3 sequence: CASSFRSADSPLHF. The CDR3 coding sequence is TGCGCCAGCAGCTTTAGAAGCGCGGATTCACCCCTCCACTTT.

The genes are TRBV6-6 and TRBJ1-2, with D unresolved. V gave up 4 bases and J gave up 8 bases, with 5 bases separating them. This CDR3 is 10 amino acids long. In germline, CDR1 is MNHNY, CDR2 SVGAGI (reference sequence). CDR3 loop: CASSSSGYTF. The CDR3, as DNA: TGTGCCAGCAGTTCTTCCGGCTACACCTTC.

This clonotype was detected a few times. This chain joins TRBV6-5 and TRBJ2-7; D not resolved. The germline V and J ends were trimmed by 5 bases and 0 bases, with 14 bases remaining between them. The germline V gene has CDR1 MNHEY and CDR2 SVGAGI. The CDR3 sequence is 15 residues long. The CDR3 bases are TGTGCCAGCAGTCGCTCGCAGGTGCACTCCTACGAGCAGTACTTC. Translated: CASSRSQVHSYEQYF.

The V and J genes are TRBV7-9 and TRBJ2-1, with D perhaps matching TRBD1 (5 bases). The CDR3 consists of 17 residues. Germline loops: CDR1 SEHNR, CDR2 FQNEAQ (reference sequence). V dropped 3 bases and J dropped 0 bases, with 15 bases sitting between them. The CDR3 region has the DNA TGTGCCAGCAGCTTTCCCAGGGCCTTCAGCTCCTACAATGAGCAGTTCTTC. It specifies CASSFPRAFSSYNEQFF.

Comments on this clonotype: One end of the junction does not line up with germline, which may come from a read error. The V gene is TRBV6-5, the J gene TRBJ1-2; 11 nucleotides line up with TRBD1. The CDR3 covers 18 residues. Germline CDR1 is MNHEY and CDR2 is SVGAGI. This chain's CDR3 is CASSYSTNGQGANYGYTF. In nucleotides, the CDR3 is TGTGCCAGCAGTTACTCGACCAACGGACAGGGGGCTAACTATGGCTACACTTTC.

V gene TRBV9 combines with J gene TRBJ2-3, with 8 bases identical to TRBD1. V lost 5 bases, J lost 4 bases, and 6 bases stayed unmatched. The CDR3 spans 14 residues. CDR1 is SGDLS and CDR2 is YYNGEE in the germline V gene. The chain's CDR3 is CASSGRTGPDTQYF. CDR3 bases: TGTGCCAGCAGTGGGAGGACAGGGCCAGATACGCAGTATTTT.

In regard to this clonotype: A read error may be the cause here, since a much bigger clone is one base away. This chain connects TRBV3-1 to TRBJ2-7, with a weak D call TRBD2 (5 bases). The DNA end lines up better with TRBJ2-5; the J call may be wrong. This CDR3 is 15 amino acids long. CDR1 is LGHDT and CDR2 is YNNKEL in the germline V gene (reference sequence). Here the CDR3 reads CASSQGLSGARTQYF. CDR3 DNA: TGTGCCAGCAGCCAAGGTCTAAGCGGAGCACGGACCCAGTACTTC.

The table lists this clonotype with a few counts. This sequence joins TRBV24-1 and TRBJ2-5; 10 bases line up with TRBD1. V shed 5 bases, J shed 4 bases, and the junction held 9 bases outside the gene matches. Germline lookup yields CDR1 KGHDR and CDR2 SFDVKD. CDR3 size: 16 residues. The CDR3 DNA reads TGTGCCACCAGTGCCCCAGCGGGACAGGGGCGAGAGACCCAGTACTTC. It translates to CATSAPAGQGRETQYF.